These 17 T cell receptor beta chains came from one sample sequenced in a study of beta chain features in type 1 diabetes. The entirety of the isolated RNA underwent reverse transcription, so expressed TCRB transcripts were sequenced. Clones were read by immunoSEQ multiplex PCR, and TCRdb kept only the in-frame ones, dropping some. The sample lists under 350,000 clones, 8% occurring once. Sequenced input: central memory CD4+ T cells from blood. The receptors stem from a woman under 30 in good health.

This clone was found a few times. J is TRBJ2-3 and V is TRBV7-8; D remains unclear. The CDR3 spans 15 residues. Germline loops: CDR1 SGHVS, CDR2 FQNEAQ. V was cut by 1 base and J by 2 bases, with 10 bases left in between. The CDR3 DNA is TGTGCCAGCAGCTTAGTCGCCTTGTTCACAGATACGCAGTATTTT. It encodes CASSLVALFTDTQYF. The variable domain in full, with the rest retrieved from reference TRBV7-8 and TRBJ2-3, is GAGVSQSPRYKVAKRGQDVALRCDPISGHVSLFWYQQALGQGPEFLTYFQNEAQLDKSGLPSDRFFAERPEGSVSTLKIQRTQQEDSAVYLCASSLVALFTDTQYFGPGTRLTVL.

This clone has a handful of counts. CDR3 nucleotides: TGTGCCAGCAGCCCCGGGACCGACTCCGGCGAGCAGTACGTC. Protein product: CASSPGTDSGEQYV. The chain couples TRBV11-2 to TRBJ2-7; tentatively, D is TRBD1 or TRBD2 (5 bases each). CDR3 length equals 14 residues. With 5 bases removed from V and 6 bases from J, the gap between germline ends came to 17 bases. Germline assignment: CDR1 SGHAT and CDR2 FQNNGV.

This clone was picked up a small number of times. V gene TRBV18 combines with J gene TRBJ2-1, with D perhaps TRBD2 (6 bases). With 6 bases removed from V and 6 bases from J, the gap between germline ends came to 9 bases. The CDR3 covers 12 residues. CDR1 and CDR2 from the germline V gene are KGHSH and LQKENI. CDR3 protein: CASSQLANEQFF. DNA for the CDR3: TGTGCCAGCTCTCAACTAGCCAATGAGCAGTTCTTC.

This clone was recorded many times. V and J are TRBV15 and TRBJ2-3; D remains unclear. Germline V lookup: CDR1 LNHNV, CDR2 YYDKDF (reference sequence). V gave up 4 bases and J gave up 6 bases, with 8 bases separating them. CDR3 length equals 12 residues. The chain's CDR3 is CATSNRLDTQYF. For the CDR3, the DNA is TGTGCCACCAGCAACCGTTTGGATACGCAGTATTTT.

This CDR3 reads CASSTGTSGRRRNEQFF. The CDR3 DNA sequence: TGTGCCAGCAGCACCGGGACTAGCGGGCGTCGGCGCAATGAGCAGTTCTTC. The chain combines TRBV7-2 with TRBJ2-1, with 12 nucleotides matching TRBD2. The V gene end was trimmed by 5 bases and the J gene end by 6 bases; junction bases not matched to a gene: 11. There are 17 residues in the CDR3. CDR1 SGHTA and CDR2 FQGNSA come from the germline V gene.

The chain combines TRBV4-2 with TRBJ1-2; possibly TRBD1 for D (6 bases). The CDR3 runs to 13 residues. Germline V gene lookup returns CDR1 LGHNA and CDR2 YNFKEQ. V gave up 4 bases and J gave up 3 bases, with 9 bases separating them. This CDR3 reads CASSPRQDYGYTF. The CDR3 DNA reads TGTGCCAGCAGCCCAAGACAGGACTATGGCTACACCTTC.

This clone was picked up a small number of times. The gene calls are TRBV18 and TRBJ2-1; D might be TRBD2 (5 bases). Germline V gene sequence: CDR1 KGHSH, CDR2 LQKENI. The CDR3 sequence is 15 residues long. Deletions cut 6 bases from V and 5 bases from J, with 17 bases between. The DNA of the CDR3 is TGTGCCAGCTCTCGGACTTTTAAAACAGACAATGAGCAGTTCTTC. Its translation is CASSRTFKTDNEQFF.

This clone was seen many times. This chain connects TRBV29-1 to TRBJ2-7; D is uncertain. The germline V gene encodes CDR1 SQVTM and CDR2 ANQGSEA. This CDR3 comprises 13 residues. V was trimmed by 1 base and J by 3 bases, leaving 10 bases between them. CDR3 coding DNA: TGCAGCGTTGAAGTCGTCAACCACTACGAGCAGTACTTC. Amino acid sequence: CSVEVVNHYEQYF.

The V gene is TRBV2, the J gene TRBJ2-7; D may be TRBD2 (6 bases). The CDR3 extends over 13 amino acids. Per germline, CDR1 SNHLY and CDR2 FYNNEI. Trimming left V 7 bases short and J 6 bases short, with 16 bases between. CDR3 coding DNA: TGTGCCAGCAATGCACTGGAGGGTGGCGAGCAGTACGTC. This encodes CASNALEGGEQYV.

This clone was observed a handful of times. CDR3 sequence (DNA): TGTGCCAGCAGCTTAGAGGGGCCAGGTACGCAGTATTTT. Its protein is CASSLEGPGTQYF. V is TRBV7-2 and J is TRBJ2-3; D is possibly TRBD1 (5 bases). Per the germline V gene, CDR1 is SGHTA and CDR2 is FQGNSA. The V end lost 1 base, the J end lost 8 bases, and 10 bases lay between the germline ends. The CDR3 has 13 residues.

In this sample, this clone turned up a few times. This rearrangement joins TRBV28 to TRBJ2-1; 15 bases map to TRBD2. J gave up 6 bases and V 2 bases, and 2 bases lay outside the gene matches. The CDR3 runs to 16 residues. Germline V gene data show CDR1 as MDHEN and CDR2 as SYDVKM. As DNA, the CDR3 is TGTGCCAGCAGTTTAGGGACTAGCGGGGGGTTCAATGAGCAGTTCTTC. As protein: CASSLGTSGGFNEQFF.

The V gene is TRBV4-1, the J gene TRBJ2-5, with TRBD2 identical over 8 bases. J gave up 5 bases and V 5 bases, and 7 bases lay outside the gene matches. The length of the CDR3 is 14 residues. Germline V gene lookup returns CDR1 MGHRA and CDR2 YSYEKL. The CDR3 bases are TGCGCCAGCAGCTCCCCGGGGGGGCGGGAGACCCAGTACTTC. It translates to CASSSPGGRETQYF.

The J gene is TRBJ2-7, the V gene TRBV6-5, with TRBD2 as a possible D gene (6 bases). CDR1 MNHEY and CDR2 SVGAGI come from the germline V gene. Trimming left V 6 bases short and J 1 base short, with 16 bases between. The CDR3 extends over 15 amino acids. The DNA for the CDR3 is TGTGCCAGCAGGAGGGGTAGCGGTAAATCCTACGAGCAGTACGTC. Translation: CASRRGSGKSYEQYV.

This clone occurred many times. V gene TRBV7-9 combines with J gene TRBJ1-4, with D perhaps TRBD1 (6 bases). Per the germline V gene, CDR1 is SEHNR and CDR2 is FQNEAQ (reference sequence). The length of the CDR3 is 15 residues. The ends were cut back, 1 base at V and 8 bases at J, with 14 bases in the middle. CDR3 coding DNA: TGTGCCAGCAGCTTAGGGGACAACCCCGGGGAAAAACTGTTTTTT. It codes for CASSLGDNPGEKLFF.

The V gene is TRBV18, the J gene TRBJ1-2; TRBD1 agrees at 8 bases. The CDR3 is made up of 13 amino acids. Germline trimming cut 2 bases from V and 6 bases from J; bases unmatched to any gene: 2. Per the germline V gene, CDR1 is KGHSH and CDR2 is LQKENI. CDR3 DNA sequence: TGTGCCAGCTCACCAGGACAGGGCCATGGCTACACCTTC. Protein sequence: CASSPGQGHGYTF.

The chain links TRBV6-5 to TRBJ1-1, with D maybe TRBD1 (5 bases). The CDR3 totals 12 residues. V lost 6 bases to trimming and J lost 6 bases, with 11 bases between them. Per germline, CDR1 MNHEY and CDR2 SVGAGI. Here the CDR3 reads CASSRTGSEAFF. DNA for the CDR3: TGTGCCAGCAGCCGTACAGGCTCTGAAGCTTTCTTT.

This clone appeared a single time. The gene calls are TRBV7-2 and TRBJ2-1; the D is unclear. V was cut by 5 bases and J by 0 bases, with 5 bases left in between. CDR1 is SGHTA and CDR2 is FQGNSA in the germline V gene. This CDR3 is built from 13 residues. The CDR3 reads CASSHPSYNEQFF. For the CDR3, the DNA is TGTGCCAGCAGCCATCCCTCCTACAATGAGCAGTTCTTC.